A selection of T cell receptor beta chains follows, all from one sample in a study of blood T cells in healthy people across ages. TCRdb fed the 5' RACE reads into MiXCR, producing one record per CDR3 protein. The sample carries about 1.4 million distinct CDR3 sequences, around 59% recorded once. Material: blood. These receptors originate from a man aged 18 to 29 in good health. Each CDR3 is given with its conserved first and last residue.

v_gene | CDR3aa
TRBV27 | CASSLYETPEKLFF
TRBV11-3 | CASSGDGSTDTQYF
TRBV6-5 | CASTRDNMNTEAFF
TRBV6-6 | CASSYRSSGQYF
TRBV2 | CASIPGTGPYEQYF
TRBV20-1 | CSARAAGGDEQFF
TRBV20-1 | CSAKPGQELYEQYF
TRBV2 | CAFRSNGASGSYNEQFF
TRBV7-2 | CASSLGTSGGFTQYF
TRBV7-9 | CASRGQEDLNEQFF
TRBV4-1 | CASSQEPGQPDEKLFF
TRBV28 | CASRFKVAGQQYF
TRBV7-2 | CASRGTSGPSYEQYF
TRBV6-5 | CASSYSSSNEQFF
TRBV6-6 | CASKSGNEQFF
TRBV6-1 | CASSELLGRTDTQYF
TRBV19 | CASRTLGGGTEAFF
TRBV29-1 | CSASPGQGHEQFF
TRBV4-2 | CASSRDPYSYEQYF
TRBV7-9 | CASSPQEGFADTQYF
TRBV7-9 | CASSLSNWFEQYF
TRBV15 | CATSRDRRGYEQYF
TRBV20-1 | CSARDRGRGGTDTQYF
TRBV4-1 | CASSPVAGWDEQYF
TRBV7-9 | CASSLGGAGGKETQYF
TRBV6-5 | CASRRGATSYEQYF
TRBV28 | CASTISPGTDTQYF
TRBV12-3/TRBV12-4 | CASSPTGGASEQYF
TRBV5-1 | CASSLDNTSGSDEQFF